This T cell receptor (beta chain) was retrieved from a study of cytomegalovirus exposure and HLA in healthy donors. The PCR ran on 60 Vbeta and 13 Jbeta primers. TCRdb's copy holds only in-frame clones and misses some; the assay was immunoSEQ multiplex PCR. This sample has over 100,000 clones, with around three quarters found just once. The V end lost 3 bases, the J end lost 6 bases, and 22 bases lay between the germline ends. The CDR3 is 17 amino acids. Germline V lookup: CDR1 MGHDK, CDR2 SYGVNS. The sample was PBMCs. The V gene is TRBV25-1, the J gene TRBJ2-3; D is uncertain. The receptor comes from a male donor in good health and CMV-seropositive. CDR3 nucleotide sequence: TGTGCCAGCAGTGAGGAACAATTATCTCACTACGGGGATACGCAGTATTTT. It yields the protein CASSEEQLSHYGDTQYF.